A selection of T cell receptor beta chains follows, all from one sample in a study of T cells after yellow fever vaccination. TCRdb used MiXCR to reprocess the 5' RACE reads, holding one entry per CDR3 protein. The sample comprises a few hundred thousand distinct CDR3 sequences, roughly 4.3% of which are singletons, and approximately 23% rests with the top ten. The sequences come from PBMCs, collected 5 days after the yellow fever booster vaccination. These TCRs come from a man aged 18 to 35 who received the YFV17D yellow fever vaccine. The conserved cysteine and the conserved F or W are not part of the CDR3 here. D genes are given only for firm matches. Clone size is given for some rows only: seen once, a few or many times, or a class if the clone is expanded.

NA	TRBV5-1	TRBJ1-3	few	ASRWDANSGNTIY
TRBD1	TRBV18	TRBJ2-1	few	ASFGQGGGEQF
NA	TRBV4-2	TRBJ2-5	NA	ASSQDSGRWETQY
NA	TRBV7-9	TRBJ1-1	NA	ASRELGAVTEAF
NA	TRBV4-2	TRBJ1-1	NA	ASSQDVGGGAF
NA	TRBV9	TRBJ2-3	many	ASSPFRTTDTQY
NA	TRBV7-9	TRBJ2-1	NA	ASSLKKTNLLNEQF
TRBD1	TRBV4-1	TRBJ2-7	few	ASSQPGQGPKEQY
NA	TRBV7-8	TRBJ2-5	many	ASSLGLSLGGTQY
NA	TRBV2	TRBJ2-6	NA	ASRNRVPGANVLT
NA	TRBV19	TRBJ1-2	few	ASSGLQGRSGYT
NA	TRBV20-1	TRBJ2-3	few	SVILSGGRPDTQY
NA	TRBV5-1	TRBJ1-1	NA	SSSLVGEGNTEAF
TRBD1	TRBV7-2	TRBJ2-2	many	ASSFRTGVTGELF
TRBD2	TRBV7-3	TRBJ2-3	few	ASSLTGTSGGGTDTQY
TRBD2	TRBV4-3	TRBJ2-7	NA	ASSQGLVGGSSYEQY
TRBD2	TRBV27	TRBJ2-2	few	ASSLLGTSGSNTGELF
TRBD1	TRBV20-1	TRBJ2-7	many	SARSDRGNYEQY
NA	TRBV10-3	TRBJ2-5	many	AISEALGIQETQY
NA	TRBV5-6	TRBJ1-1	NA	ASSTREVAAEAF
NA	TRBV24-1	TRBJ2-1	few	ATSGGSLEQF
NA	TRBV28	TRBJ1-4	few	ASTLGGLGEKLF
NA	TRBV7-9	TRBJ2-1	few	ASSLAGGQNEQF
TRBD1	TRBV7-2	TRBJ2-1	NA	ASSQRDRLAYNEQF
NA	TRBV24-1	TRBJ2-2	many	ATMRTEGTGELF
NA	TRBV6-5	TRBJ1-4	many	ASSYSPGATNEKLF
NA	TRBV9	TRBJ2-1	few	ASSVVGTGGVDNEQF
NA	TRBV24-1	TRBJ2-3	many	ATMQADTQY
TRBD2	TRBV4-1	TRBJ2-3	few	ASSQEGSGRADTQY
NA	TRBV30	TRBJ2-7	NA	AWSVMGLGEQY
NA	TRBV5-1	TRBJ2-5	NA	ASSLEASETQY
NA	TRBV6-5	TRBJ2-1	many	ASSYFLGNEQF
NA	TRBV4-3	TRBJ2-3	many	ASSQGQGLGTQY
NA	TRBV7-9	TRBJ1-1	NA	ASSSVGPPTEAF
TRBD1	TRBV7-9	TRBJ1-4	NA	ASSLGTGSEKLF
NA	TRBV2	TRBJ1-5	NA	ASSDHRESQH
TRBD1	TRBV28	TRBJ1-1	many	ASRPPTGIYTEAF
NA	TRBV4-3	TRBJ2-3	many	ATSWRASRGTDTQY
NA	TRBV10-3	TRBJ1-1	NA	AVATPGGGVNTEAF
TRBD1	TRBV6-6	TRBJ1-5	NA	ASRWDRNLNQPQH
NA	TRBV20-1	TRBJ1-2	NA	SARDRINYGYT